A selection of T cell receptor beta chains follows, all from one sample in a study of radiation and T cells in renal cell carcinoma. Generated by immunoSEQ multiplex PCR, the TCRdb table keeps only in-frame clones and is missing some. The table includes about 140,000 clones, roughly 80% detected once. Sample: blood, taken from a patient whose treatment included radiotherapy and nephrectomy. The receptor set was obtained from a woman in her 50s with renal cell carcinoma. The CDR3 runs from the conserved cysteine through the conserved F or W. A D gene is named only where the DNA matches it firmly. The listing skips clone size in some rows; elsewhere it reads once, few, many or a size class.

V gene	J gene	D gene	clone size	CDR3 DNA	CDR3 protein
TRBV11-3	TRBJ2-7	TRBD1	NA	TGTGCCAGCAGCGTAACTGGACAGGGAAACTACGAGCAGTACTTC	CASSVTGQGNYEQYF
TRBV19	TRBJ2-3	TRBD1	NA	TGTGCCAGTAGTTCCCGACAGGGGGCTAGCACAGATACGCAGTATTTT	CASSSRQGASTDTQYF
TRBV4-3	TRBJ1-2	NA	few	TGCGCCAGCAGCCAAAACAGGGCCGGCTACACCTTC	CASSQNRAGYTF
TRBV28	TRBJ2-7	NA	NA	TGTGCGGTACGAGGGGGTGATTGGGCCTACGAGCAGTACTTC	CAVRGGDWAYEQYF
TRBV5-1	TRBJ1-1	NA	NA	TGCGCCAGCAGCTTGGGGGACACGAACACTGAAGCTTTCTTT	CASSLGDTNTEAFF
TRBV18	TRBJ2-3	NA	NA	TGTGCCAGCTCACCACCCGACCTCAGGGGTACGCAGTATTTT	CASSPPDLRGTQYF
TRBV2	TRBJ1-4	NA	NA	TGTGCCAGCAGGGAACAGCCAACAAATGAAAAACTGTTTTTT	CASREQPTNEKLFF
TRBV5-4	TRBJ2-1	NA	NA	TGTGCCAGCAGCTTCTCGAATGGTGAGCAGTTCTTC	CASSFSNGEQFF
TRBV5-4	TRBJ2-1	NA	NA	TGTGCCAGCAGCTTGTCCTGGGGGGTTTACAATGAGCAGTTCTTC	CASSLSWGVYNEQFF
TRBV5-1	TRBJ1-4	NA	few	TGCGCCAGCAGCCCGGGACAAAGCAATGAAAAACTGTTTTTT	CASSPGQSNEKLFF
TRBV5-1	TRBJ1-1	NA	NA	TGCGCCAGCAGCTTCCTTGGGGGAGAAACTGAAGCTTTCTTT	CASSFLGGETEAFF
TRBV11-2	TRBJ2-5	NA	NA	TGTGCCAGCAGCCGGGAAAAAGAGACCCAGTACTTC	CASSREKETQYF
TRBV5-1	TRBJ1-2	NA	NA	TGCGCCAGCAGCCTCGGGCCGGCTGCTAACTATGGCTACACCTTC	CASSLGPAANYGYTF
TRBV4-3	TRBJ1-5	TRBD1	once	TGCGCCAGCAGCCAGGGACAGGGAGGTCAGCCCCAGCATTTT	CASSQGQGGQPQHF
TRBV10-2	TRBJ2-7	NA	NA	TGCGCCAGCAGTGATTTCGGGACCTACGAGCAGTACTTC	CASSDFGTYEQYF
TRBV4-3	TRBJ1-1	NA	NA	TGCGCCAGCAGCCGAGAAAAAGGGGTAGGACAAGAAGCTTTCTTT	CASSREKGVGQEAFF
TRBV4-2	TRBJ2-3	TRBD2	NA	TGTGCCAGCAGCCAAGATCCGGCTAGCGGGAGCTATACGCAGTATTTT	CASSQDPASGSYTQYF
TRBV18	TRBJ1-2	NA	NA	TGTGCCAGCTCACCCCAAGGAGCTAACTATGGCTACACCTTC	CASSPQGANYGYTF
TRBV28	TRBJ1-1	NA	few	TGTGCCAGCAGTCTACAGGGTAGAACTGAAGCTTTCTTT	CASSLQGRTEAFF
TRBV18	TRBJ1-2	TRBD1	NA	TGTGCCAGCTCACTCGATCCGACAGGGACATATGGCTACACCTTC	CASSLDPTGTYGYTF
TRBV10-3	TRBJ1-2	NA	NA	TGTGCCATCAGGACCGACAGGCTATTAGGTGGCTACACCTTC	CAIRTDRLLGGYTF
TRBV20-1	TRBJ2-4	NA	NA	TGCAGTGCTACCAGGGCGAACATTCAGTACTTC	CSATRANIQYF
TRBV10-2	TRBJ2-7	TRBD2	NA	TGCGCCAGCACCGCCGAGGTAACTAGCGGTGCCTACGAGCAGTACTTC	CASTAEVTSGAYEQYF
TRBV19	TRBJ1-1	NA	NA	TGTGCCAGTAACACGCAGAGGATTACTGAAGCTTTCTTT	CASNTQRITEAFF
TRBV5-6	TRBJ1-1	NA	few	TGTGCCAGCAGCTTGGCCCAGGGTGAGGCTTTCTTT	CASSLAQGEAFF
TRBV19	TRBJ1-2	NA	NA	TGTGCCAGTAGTCAGGGGTCCGGATATGGCTACACCTTC	CASSQGSGYGYTF
TRBV4-1	TRBJ1-5	TRBD1	few	TGCGCCAGCAGCCAAGAACAGGGGAACAATCAGCCCCAGCATTTT	CASSQEQGNNQPQHF
TRBV4-3	TRBJ2-2	NA	NA	TGCGCCAGCAGCCTTACCCGGGGCCGCGACACCGGGGAGCTGTTTTTT	CASSLTRGRDTGELFF
TRBV5-6	TRBJ2-1	NA	NA	TGTGCCAGCAGCTTGGATCGCAATGAGCAGTTCTTC	CASSLDRNEQFF
TRBV4-2	TRBJ2-7	TRBD1	NA	TGTGCCAGCAGCCAACGGACAGGCGGCGAGCAGTACTTC	CASSQRTGGEQYF
TRBV5-1	TRBJ2-7	NA	NA	TGCGCCAGCAAACCGGGTCCGGGGGCCTACGAGCAGTACTTC	CASKPGPGAYEQYF
TRBV29-1	TRBJ2-7	TRBD2	NA	TGCAGCGTTGCTGGGGGGGTCTACGAGCAGTACTTC	CSVAGGVYEQYF
TRBV19	TRBJ2-7	NA	NA	TGTGCCAGTAGTACCGGGGCTTACTACGAGCAGTACTTC	CASSTGAYYEQYF
TRBV6-6	TRBJ2-5	TRBD1	NA	TGTGCCAGCAGGGACAGGGGTGAGGGGGCCCAGTACTTC	CASRDRGEGAQYF
TRBV5-1	TRBJ2-7	NA	NA	TGCGCCAGCAGCCCCCGGGACTTCGGGGGCTACGAGCAGTACTTC	CASSPRDFGGYEQYF
TRBV7-9	TRBJ1-6	TRBD1	NA	TGTGCCAGCACCCCGGGACAGGGGGATTCACCCCTCCACTTT	CASTPGQGDSPLHF
TRBV10-3	TRBJ2-1	TRBD1	NA	TGTGCCATCAGGGACAGGGCCGCGTACAATGAGCAGTTCTTC	CAIRDRAAYNEQFF
TRBV9	TRBJ2-7	TRBD1	NA	TGTGCCAGCAGCGTACAGGGGGCTGGGGAGCAGTACTTC	CASSVQGAGEQYF
TRBV9	TRBJ1-2	NA	NA	TGTGCCAGCAGCCCCCGACAAGGGATAAACTATGGCTACACCTTC	CASSPRQGINYGYTF
TRBV30	TRBJ2-3	TRBD2	NA	TGTGCCTGGAGCCGTGGGGGGGGCACAGATACGCAGTATTTT	CAWSRGGGTDTQYF
TRBV7-9	TRBJ2-6	NA	NA	TGTGCCAGCAGCTTAAAAGGGTCTGGGGCCAACGTCCTGACTTTC	CASSLKGSGANVLTF
TRBV11-2	TRBJ2-7	NA	NA	TGTGCCAGCAGCTTATTGGGGGCGGGGAAGCAGTACTTC	CASSLLGAGKQYF
TRBV9	TRBJ2-7	TRBD2	NA	TGTGCCAGCAGCGCCACTAGCGGGAGGAACGGCGAGCAGTACTTC	CASSATSGRNGEQYF
TRBV5-1	TRBJ1-6	NA	NA	TGCGCCAGCAGGGCGGACAGCTTCGGGTCACCCCTCCACTTT	CASRADSFGSPLHF
TRBV27	TRBJ1-1	TRBD1	NA	TGTGCCAGCAGTCCCATCTTTTTGGGAGGGGGCAGGAACACTGAAGCTTTCTTT	CASSPIFLGGGRNTEAFF
TRBV9	TRBJ2-5	NA	NA	TGTGCCAGCAGCGTAGGAGGACACCAAGAGACCCAGTACTTC	CASSVGGHQETQYF
TRBV13	TRBJ2-2	NA	NA	TGTGCCAGCAGCTTAGGCCTAACGGGACATGGCCCCGGGGAGCTGTTTTTT	CASSLGLTGHGPGELFF
TRBV10-2	TRBJ1-5	NA	NA	TGCGCCAGCAGTGAGACAGAGAATCAGCCCCAGCATTTT	CASSETENQPQHF
TRBV7-9	TRBJ2-5	TRBD1	NA	TGTGCCACCCAGGGGGTAGAGGAGACCCAGTACTTC	CATQGVEETQYF
TRBV28	TRBJ1-1	NA	NA	TGTGCCAGCAGTTCACCGGGACTCATGATGAACACTGAAGCTTTCTTT	CASSSPGLMMNTEAFF
TRBV7-9	TRBJ2-2	NA	NA	TGTGCCAGCAGCCTACTAGTAGGCGGGGAGCTGTTTTTT	CASSLLVGGELFF
TRBV11-3	TRBJ1-2	NA	once	TGTGCCAGCAGCTTAGTTGGTTGGGGGGCCCAGGTCTATGGCTACACCTTC	CASSLVGWGAQVYGYTF
TRBV11-2	TRBJ2-7	TRBD1	NA	TGTGCCAGCAGCTTAGCAGCAGGGGGCAAGTCCTACGAGCAGTACTTC	CASSLAAGGKSYEQYF
TRBV2	TRBJ2-5	TRBD2	NA	TGTGCCAGCAGTGGTAGCGGGGGCGAGACCCAGTACTTC	CASSGSGGETQYF
TRBV25-1	TRBJ2-3	NA	NA	TGTGCCAGCAGCTACAGCACAGATACGCAGTATTTT	CASSYSTDTQYF
TRBV6-5	TRBJ1-1	NA	NA	TGTGCCAGCAGTTACTGGGGGGGCAAGGGTGACACTGAAGCTTTCTTT	CASSYWGGKGDTEAFF